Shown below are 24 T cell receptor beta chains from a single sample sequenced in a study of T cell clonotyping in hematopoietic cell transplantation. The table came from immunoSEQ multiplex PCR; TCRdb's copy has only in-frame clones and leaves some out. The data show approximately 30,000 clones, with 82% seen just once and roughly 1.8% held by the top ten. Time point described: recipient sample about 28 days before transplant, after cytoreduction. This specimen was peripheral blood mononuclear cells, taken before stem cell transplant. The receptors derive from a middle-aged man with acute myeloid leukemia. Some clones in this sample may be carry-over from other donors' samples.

The CDR3 DNA sequence: TGTGCCAGCAGTTTTGTCGGCTACGAGCAGTACTTC. It is translated as CASSFVGYEQYF. The genes are TRBV28 and TRBJ2-7; D unclear. The V end lost 3 bases, the J end lost 3 bases, and 6 bases lay between the germline ends. This CDR3 spans 12 amino acids. The germline CDR1 and CDR2 sequences are MDHEN and SYDVKM.

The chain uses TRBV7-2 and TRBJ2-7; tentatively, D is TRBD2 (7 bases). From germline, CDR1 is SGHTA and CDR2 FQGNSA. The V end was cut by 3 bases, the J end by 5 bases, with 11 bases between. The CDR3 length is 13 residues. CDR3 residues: CASSFGGPDEQYF. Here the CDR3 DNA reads TGTGCCAGCAGCTTCGGGGGGCCGGACGAGCAGTACTTC. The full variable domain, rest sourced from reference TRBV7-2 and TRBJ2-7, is GAGVSQSPSNKVTEKGKDVELRCDPISGHTALYWYRQSLGQGLEFLIYFQGNSAPDKSGLPSDRFSAERTGGSVSTLTIQRTQQEDSAVYLCASSFGGPDEQYFGPGTRLTVT.

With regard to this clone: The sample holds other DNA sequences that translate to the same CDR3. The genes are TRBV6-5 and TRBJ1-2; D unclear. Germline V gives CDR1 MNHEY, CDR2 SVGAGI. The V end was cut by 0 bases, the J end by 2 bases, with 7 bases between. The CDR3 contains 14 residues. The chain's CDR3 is CASSYSFGNYGYTF. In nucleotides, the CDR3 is TGTGCCAGCAGTTACTCGTTTGGCAACTATGGCTACACCTTC.

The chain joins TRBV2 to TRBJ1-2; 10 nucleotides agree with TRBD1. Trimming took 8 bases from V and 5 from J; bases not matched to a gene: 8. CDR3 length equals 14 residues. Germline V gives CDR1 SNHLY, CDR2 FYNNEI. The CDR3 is CASGGRDRGYGYTF. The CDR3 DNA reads TGTGCCAGCGGGGGTAGGGACAGGGGATATGGCTACACCTTC.

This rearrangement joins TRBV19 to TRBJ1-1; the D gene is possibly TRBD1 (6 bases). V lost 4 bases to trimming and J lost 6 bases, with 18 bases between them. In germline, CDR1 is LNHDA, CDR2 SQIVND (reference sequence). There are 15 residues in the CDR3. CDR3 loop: CASSTHSSGASEAFF. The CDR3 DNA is TGTGCCAGTAGTACCCACTCCTCAGGGGCCTCTGAAGCTTTCTTT. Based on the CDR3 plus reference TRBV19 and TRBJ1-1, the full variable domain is DGGITQSPKYLFRKEGQNVTLSCEQNLNHDAMYWYRQDPGQGLRLIYYSQIVNDFQKGDIAEGYSVSREKKESFPLTVTSAQKNPTAFYLCASSTHSSGASEAFFGQGTRLTVV.

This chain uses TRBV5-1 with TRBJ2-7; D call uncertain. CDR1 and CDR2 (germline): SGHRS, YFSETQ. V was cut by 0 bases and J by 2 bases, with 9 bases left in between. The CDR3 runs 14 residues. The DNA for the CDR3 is TGCGCCAGCAGCTTGGAGTGGCAAACCTACGAGCAGTACTTC. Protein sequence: CASSLEWQTYEQYF.

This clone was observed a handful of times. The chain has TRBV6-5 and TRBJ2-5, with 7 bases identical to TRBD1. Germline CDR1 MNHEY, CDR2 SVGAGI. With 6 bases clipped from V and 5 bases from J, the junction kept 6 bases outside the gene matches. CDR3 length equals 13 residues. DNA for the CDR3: TGTGCCAGCAGCGGGCCGGGACAGGAGACCCAGTACTTC. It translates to CASSGPGQETQYF.

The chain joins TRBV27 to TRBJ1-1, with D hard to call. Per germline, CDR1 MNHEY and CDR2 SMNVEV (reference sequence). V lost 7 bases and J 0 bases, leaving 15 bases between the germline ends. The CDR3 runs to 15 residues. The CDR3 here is CASNKNPTLNTEAFF. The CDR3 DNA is TGTGCCAGCAATAAGAACCCCACCTTGAACACTGAAGCTTTCTTT.

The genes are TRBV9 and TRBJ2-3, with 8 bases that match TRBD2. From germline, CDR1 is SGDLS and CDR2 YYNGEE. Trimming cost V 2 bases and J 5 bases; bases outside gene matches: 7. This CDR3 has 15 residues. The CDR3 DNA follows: TGTGCCAGCAGCGTGGGAGCGGGAGTTGTAGATACGCAGTATTTT. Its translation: CASSVGAGVVDTQYF.

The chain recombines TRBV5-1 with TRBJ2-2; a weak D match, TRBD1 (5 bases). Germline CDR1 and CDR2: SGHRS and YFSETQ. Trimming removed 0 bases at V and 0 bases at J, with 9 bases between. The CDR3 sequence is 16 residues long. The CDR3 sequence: CASSLGSTANTGELFF. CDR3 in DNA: TGCGCCAGCAGCTTGGGTTCGACAGCGAACACCGGGGAGCTGTTTTTT.

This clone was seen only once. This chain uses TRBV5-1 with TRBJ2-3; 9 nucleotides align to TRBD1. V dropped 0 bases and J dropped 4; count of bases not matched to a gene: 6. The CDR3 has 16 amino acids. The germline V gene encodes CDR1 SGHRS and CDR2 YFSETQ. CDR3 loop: CASSLATGGASDTQYF. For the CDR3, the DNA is TGCGCCAGCAGCTTGGCAACAGGGGGCGCATCAGATACGCAGTATTTT. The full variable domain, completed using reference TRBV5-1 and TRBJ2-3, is KAGVTQTPRYLIKTRGQQVTLSCSPISGHRSVSWYQQTPGQGLQFLFEYFSETQRNKGNFPGRFSGRQFSNSRSEMNVSTLELGDSALYLCASSLATGGASDTQYFGPGTRLTVL.

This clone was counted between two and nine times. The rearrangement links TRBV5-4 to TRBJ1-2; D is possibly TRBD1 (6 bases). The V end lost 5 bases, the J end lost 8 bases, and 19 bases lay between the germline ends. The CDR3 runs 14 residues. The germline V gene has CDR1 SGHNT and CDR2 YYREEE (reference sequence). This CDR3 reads CASSQDTAGAGYTF. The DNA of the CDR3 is TGTGCCAGCAGTCAGGATACCGCAGGGGCCGGCTACACCTTC.

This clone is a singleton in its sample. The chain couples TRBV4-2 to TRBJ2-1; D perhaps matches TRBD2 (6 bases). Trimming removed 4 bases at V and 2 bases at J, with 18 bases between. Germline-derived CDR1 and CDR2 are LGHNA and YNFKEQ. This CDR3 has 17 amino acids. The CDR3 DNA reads TGTGCCAGCAGCCCCGAAATTAGCGGTAATCCCTACAATGAGCAGTTCTTC. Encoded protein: CASSPEISGNPYNEQFF.

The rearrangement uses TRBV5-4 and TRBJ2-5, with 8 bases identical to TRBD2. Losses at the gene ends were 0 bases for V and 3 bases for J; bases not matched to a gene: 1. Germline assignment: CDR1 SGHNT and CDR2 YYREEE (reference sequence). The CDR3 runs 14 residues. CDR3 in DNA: TGTGCCAGCAGCTTGGGAGCGGGGGAAGAGACCCAGTACTTC. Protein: CASSLGAGEETQYF. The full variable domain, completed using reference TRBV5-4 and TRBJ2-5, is ETGVTQSPTHLIKTRGQQVTLRCSSQSGHNTVSWYQQALGQGPQFIFQYYREEENGRGNFPPRFSGLQFPNYSSELNVNALELDDSALYLCASSLGAGEETQYFGPGTRLLVL.

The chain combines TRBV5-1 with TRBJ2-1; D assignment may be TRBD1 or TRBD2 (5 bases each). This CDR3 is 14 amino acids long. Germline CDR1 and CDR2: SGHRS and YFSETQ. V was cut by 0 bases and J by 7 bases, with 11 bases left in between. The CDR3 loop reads CASSLAVGVNEQFF. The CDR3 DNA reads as TGCGCCAGCAGCTTGGCCGTGGGGGTAAATGAGCAGTTCTTC.

The chain's CDR3 is CATGGPRDPVADTQYF. CDR3 nucleotide sequence: TGTGCCACGGGGGGACCCCGGGATCCCGTTGCAGATACGCAGTATTTT. The chain uses TRBV2 and TRBJ2-3, with 7 bases that match TRBD2. CDR3 length: 16 residues. Trimming took 10 bases from V and 4 from J; bases not matched to a gene: 17. From germline, CDR1 is SNHLY and CDR2 FYNNEI. Looking up the rest from reference TRBV2 and TRBJ2-3 gives the full variable domain: EPEVTQTPSHQVTQMGQEVILRCVPISNHLYFYWYRQILGQKVEFLVSFYNNEISEKSEIFDDQFSVERPDGSNFTLKIRSTKLEDSAMYFCATGGPRDPVADTQYFGPGTRLTVL.

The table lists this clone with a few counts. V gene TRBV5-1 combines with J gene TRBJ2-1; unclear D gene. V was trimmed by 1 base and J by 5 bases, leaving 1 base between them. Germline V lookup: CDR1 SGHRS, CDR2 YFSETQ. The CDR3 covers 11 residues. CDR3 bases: TGCGCCAGCAGCTTGAACAATGAGCAGTTCTTC. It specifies CASSLNNEQFF.

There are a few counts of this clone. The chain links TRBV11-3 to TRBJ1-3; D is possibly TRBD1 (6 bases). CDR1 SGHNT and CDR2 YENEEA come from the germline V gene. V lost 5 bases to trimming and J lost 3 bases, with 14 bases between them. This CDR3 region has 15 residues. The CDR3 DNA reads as TGTGCCAGCAGCATAATGGGACAAGGTGGAAACACCATATATTTT. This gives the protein CASSIMGQGGNTIYF.

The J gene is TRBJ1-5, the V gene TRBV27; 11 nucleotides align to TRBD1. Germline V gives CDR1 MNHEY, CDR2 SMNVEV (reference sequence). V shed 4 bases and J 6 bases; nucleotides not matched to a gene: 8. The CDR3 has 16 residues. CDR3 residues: CASSSWTGGLGQPQHF. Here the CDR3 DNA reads TGTGCCAGCAGTTCCTGGACAGGGGGCTTAGGTCAGCCCCAGCATTTT.

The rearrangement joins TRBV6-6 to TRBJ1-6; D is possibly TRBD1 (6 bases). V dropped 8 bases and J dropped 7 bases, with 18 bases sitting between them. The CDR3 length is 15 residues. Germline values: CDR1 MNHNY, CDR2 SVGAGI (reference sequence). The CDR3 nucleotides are TGTGCCAGCGGACCGGACAGCATCCGGAATTCACCCCTCCACTTT. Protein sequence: CASGPDSIRNSPLHF.

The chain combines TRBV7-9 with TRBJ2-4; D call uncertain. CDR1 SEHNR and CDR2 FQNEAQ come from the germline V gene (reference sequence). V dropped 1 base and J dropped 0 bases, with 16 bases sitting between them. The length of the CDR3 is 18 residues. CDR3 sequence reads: CASSLGWADVLAKNIQYF. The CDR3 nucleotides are TGTGCCAGCAGCTTAGGTTGGGCAGATGTTTTAGCCAAAAACATTCAGTACTTC.

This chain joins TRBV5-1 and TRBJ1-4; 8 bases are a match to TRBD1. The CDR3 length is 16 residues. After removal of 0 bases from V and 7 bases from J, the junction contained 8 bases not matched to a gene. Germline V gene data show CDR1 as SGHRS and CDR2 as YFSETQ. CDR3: CASSLETQGAGEKLFF. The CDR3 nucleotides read TGCGCCAGCAGCTTGGAGACTCAGGGGGCGGGTGAAAAACTGTTTTTT.

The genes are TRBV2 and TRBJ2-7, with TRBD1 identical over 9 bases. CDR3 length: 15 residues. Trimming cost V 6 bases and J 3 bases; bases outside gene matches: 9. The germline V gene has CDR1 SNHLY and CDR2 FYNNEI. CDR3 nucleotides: TGTGCCAGCAGCAAGGGACAGGGAGCGAACTACGAGCAGTACTTC. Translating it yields CASSKGQGANYEQYF.

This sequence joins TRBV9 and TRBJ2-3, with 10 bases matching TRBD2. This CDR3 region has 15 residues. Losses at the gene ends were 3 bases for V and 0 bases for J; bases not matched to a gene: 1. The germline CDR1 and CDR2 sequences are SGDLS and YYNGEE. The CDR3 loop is CASSGTSGSTDTQYF. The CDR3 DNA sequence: TGTGCCAGCAGCGGGACTAGCGGAAGCACAGATACGCAGTATTTT. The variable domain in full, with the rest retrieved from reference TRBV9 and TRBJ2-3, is DSGVTQTPKHLITATGQRVTLRCSPRSGDLSVYWYQQSLDQGLQFLIQYYNGEERAKGNILERFSAQQFPDLHSELNLSSLELGDSALYFCASSGTSGSTDTQYFGPGTRLTVL.